This T cell receptor (beta chain) was recovered during a study of T cell responses to AZD1222 COVID-19 vaccine. Clones were read by immunoSEQ multiplex PCR, and TCRdb kept only the in-frame ones, dropping some. The data show about 170,000 clones, with around 88% seen just once and roughly 1.1% held by the top ten. Germline CDR1 reads LNHDA; CDR2 reads SQIVND (reference sequence). CDR3 length: 15 residues. Trimming took 5 bases from V and 2 from J, leaving 14 bases between them. The starting material was peripheral blood, obtained 28 days after the second AZD1222 dose. The sequence was obtained from an adult who received the AZD1222 COVID-19 vaccine. The chain carries TRBV19 and TRBJ2-3, with D possibly being TRBD1 (6 bases). The CDR3 is CASSQRGIHTDTQYF. CDR3 sequence (DNA): TGTGCCAGTAGTCAAAGGGGGATTCACACAGATACGCAGTATTTT.